The 8 T cell receptor beta chains presented below share a single source sample, sequenced in a study of memory CD4+ T cells and cytomegalovirus serostatus. The repertoire was sequenced with immunoSEQ multiplex PCR; TCRdb's copy has only in-frame clones and lacks some. The profile covers around 62,000 clones, with about 78% appearing a single time and roughly 5% taken by the ten largest. The sort gate was single viable CD3+CD4+CD8-CD45RO+ cells for memory CD4+ T cells. The sample consisted of memory CD4+ T cells from blood. The receptors here all came from an adult in good health and CMV-seropositive.

The chain combines TRBV28 with TRBJ2-7; TRBD2 matches at 7 bases. CDR1 MDHEN and CDR2 SYDVKM come from the germline V gene. The CDR3 contains 15 residues. V dropped 5 bases and J dropped 6; count of bases not matched to a gene: 13. CDR3 in DNA: TGTGCCAGCAGTGGAAGGGGAGGGGCTCGAGGCGAGCAGTACTTC. This sequence encodes CASSGRGGARGEQYF.

The chain uses TRBV7-2 and TRBJ2-1; D remains unclear. The length of the CDR3 is 15 residues. The V end was cut by 1 base, the J end by 7 bases, with 14 bases between. Germline V gene sequence: CDR1 SGHTA, CDR2 FQGNSA. CDR3 region: CASSLEVAVTNEQFF. The CDR3 coding sequence is TGTGCCAGCAGCTTAGAGGTCGCGGTCACTAATGAGCAGTTCTTC.

Here the CDR3 DNA reads TGTGCCATAAAACTAAAACGAAGCAATCAGCCCCAGCATTTT. This codes for CAIKLKRSNQPQHF. V usage is TRBV6-5 and J usage is TRBJ1-5, with D hard to call. V gave up 10 bases and J gave up 1 base, with 14 bases separating them. The CDR3 covers 14 residues. Per the germline V gene, CDR1 is MNHEY and CDR2 is SVGAGI.

This clone has a handful of counts. The rearrangement links TRBV6-6 to TRBJ1-2, with a tentative D call TRBD1 (6 bases). V lost 4 bases and J 9 bases, leaving 9 bases between the germline ends. The length of the CDR3 is 11 residues. The germline V gene has CDR1 MNHNY and CDR2 SVGAGI (reference sequence). CDR3: CASSSDSRYTF. The CDR3 DNA follows: TGTGCCAGCAGTTCGGACAGCCGCTACACCTTC.

V and J are TRBV12-5 and TRBJ2-1; 8 nucleotides agree with TRBD2. Germline trimming cut 0 bases from V and 9 bases from J; bases unmatched to any gene: 25. CDR1 and CDR2 (germline): LGHNT, FRNRAP. This CDR3 comprises 21 residues. The CDR3: CASGLVLSTMSGGRSGGEQFF. As DNA, the CDR3 is TGTGCTAGTGGTTTGGTACTTTCCACTATGAGCGGGGGAAGATCGGGGGGTGAGCAGTTCTTC. Combining the CDR3 with reference TRBV12-5 and TRBJ2-1 gives the whole variable domain DARVTQTPRHKVTEMGQEVTMRCQPILGHNTVFWYRQTMMQGLELLAYFRNRAPLDDSGMPKDRFSAEMPDATLATLKIQPSEPRDSAVYFCASGLVLSTMSGGRSGGEQFFGPGTRLTVL.

This rearrangement joins TRBV27 to TRBJ1-1; D unclear. Trimming took 6 bases from V and 5 from J, leaving 31 bases between them. From germline, CDR1 is MNHEY and CDR2 SMNVEV (reference sequence). The CDR3 has 19 amino acids. DNA for the CDR3: TGTGCCAGCAGCCCCGCTATGGTTCTCGGCCACCCGCGGCGGACTGAAGCTTTCTTT. The encoded protein is CASSPAMVLGHPRRTEAFF.

The genes are TRBV4-2 and TRBJ2-7; D gene ambiguous. The CDR3 contains 15 residues. The germline V and J ends were trimmed by 0 bases and 2 bases, with 11 bases remaining between them. Germline CDR1 is LGHNA and CDR2 is YNFKEQ. CDR3 sequence reads: CASSQEGIGPYEQYF. The CDR3 DNA sequence: TGTGCCAGCAGCCAAGAGGGTATAGGACCCTACGAGCAGTACTTC.

The chain uses TRBV6-5 and TRBJ1-6; 8 bases are a match to TRBD1. With 4 bases clipped from V and 15 bases from J, the junction kept 11 bases outside the gene matches. The germline V gene encodes CDR1 MNHEY and CDR2 SVGAGI. This CDR3 contains 14 residues. CDR3 region: CASSSDRGQFLLHF. The CDR3 DNA is TGTGCCAGCAGTTCCGACAGGGGACAATTTCTCCTCCACTTT.